The source of this TCR beta chain is a study of follicular helper T cells after annual influenza vaccination. Study-level findings and limits: ICOS+CD38+ cTfh clonality change tracked circulating plasmablast frequency change. Productive TCRB sequences came from only about 10-23% of cells.

Specified time point: 2014-2015 season, pre-vaccination. Vaccine contraindications, substance abuse, HIV/AIDS, active malignancy and active illness excluded donors. As for this clone: The antigen remains unidentified.

The CDR3 runs 13 residues. Germline CDR1 and CDR2: SQVTM and ANQGSEA. V lost 1 base and J 5 bases, leaving 12 bases between the germline ends. The method was immunoSEQ multiplex PCR; TCRdb's version includes in-frame clones alone and lacks a portion of them. The profile covers 7,500 to 8,500 clones, with roughly 82% appearing a single time and about 1.1% taken by the ten largest. The chain links TRBV29-1 to TRBJ2-7; D might be TRBD2 (5 bases). This clonotype was sampled from an adult who received the influenza vaccine. The sequences come from CXCR5+ CD38- circulating T follicular helper cells from blood, collected on the day of influenza vaccination. The subset here: circulating Tfh, non-naive CD4+CXCR5+PD-1+ (ICOS+CD38+ or ICOS-CD38-). CDR3 region: CSVEAGGSDEQYF. Written as DNA, the CDR3 is TGCAGCGTTGAAGCGGGTGGGAGCGACGAGCAGTACTTC.